The 30 T cell receptor beta chains below were found in one sample sequenced in a study of T cell responses to AZD1222 COVID-19 vaccine. The data were produced by immunoSEQ multiplex PCR, yet TCRdb's version contains in-frame clones alone and is incomplete. The table includes 100,000 to 150,000 clones, 90% detected once. The material was peripheral blood, obtained on day 0 of MenACWY control vaccination. The receptors were sampled from an adult in good health.

With respect to this clone: The junction departs from germline at one end; a sequencing error may be responsible. The chain joins TRBV11-2 to TRBJ1-5, with a weak D call TRBD1 (5 bases). Germline V CDR1 and CDR2: SGHAT, FQNNGV. The CDR3 is 17 residues long. The CDR3 is CASSLDTRGRINQLQHF. The CDR3 DNA is TGTGCCAGCAGCTTAGATACCCGGGGCCGGATCAATCAGCTCCAGCATTTT.

This clone was seen just once. The rearrangement uses TRBV27 and TRBJ1-1, with D hard to call. Between the trimmed V and J ends, which lost 2 bases and 0 bases, there was a span of 4 bases. Germline V gene data show CDR1 as MNHEY and CDR2 as SMNVEV (reference sequence). The CDR3 is 13 amino acids. The CDR3 loop is CASSLKLNTEAFF. DNA for the CDR3: TGTGCCAGCAGTTTAAAGTTGAACACTGAAGCTTTCTTT.

This clone came up a few times. The chain combines TRBV7-9 with TRBJ2-1; 7 nucleotides match TRBD2. CDR1 SEHNR and CDR2 FQNEAQ come from the germline V gene (reference sequence). The V segment lost 8 bases and the J segment 4 bases; nucleotides outside the gene matches: 8. The CDR3 spans 14 residues. The CDR3 loop reads CASGGGSGYNEQFF. CDR3 sequence (DNA): TGTGCCAGCGGAGGCGGGAGTGGGTACAATGAGCAGTTCTTC.

This rearrangement joins TRBV2 to TRBJ2-5; D ambiguous. The germline gives CDR1 SNHLY, CDR2 FYNNEI. V dropped 3 bases and J dropped 5 bases, with 1 base sitting between them. The CDR3 loop spans 10 amino acids. In DNA, the CDR3 is TGTGCCAGCAGTGAGGAGACCCAGTACTTC. Translated, it gives CASSEETQYF.

V and J are TRBV28 and TRBJ2-7; D gene uncertain. The V gene's germline CDR1 is MDHEN and CDR2 SYDVKM. Trimming shortened V by 10 bases and J by 4 bases, and 11 bases separated the two germline ends. The length of the CDR3 is 11 residues. Written as DNA, the CDR3 is TGTGCCACCGCGATGGGGTACGAGCAGTACGTC. This codes for CATAMGYEQYV.

The CDR3 nucleotides read TGTGCCAGCAGCCTAGACGGGACTAGCACCTATTTT. Translated: CASSLDGTSTYF. J is TRBJ2-3 and V is TRBV14, with 9 bases lining up with TRBD2. J was trimmed by 15 bases and V by 4 bases; bases with no gene match: 8. Per the germline V gene, CDR1 is SGHDN and CDR2 is FVKESK. The CDR3 contains 12 residues.

DNA for the CDR3: TGTGCCAGCAGACCCGGGACTCCGTTCTCCTACGAGCAGTACTTC. It is translated as CASRPGTPFSYEQYF. The J gene is TRBJ2-7, the V gene TRBV28; perhaps TRBD2 as D (6 bases). V lost 6 bases and J lost 0, with 15 bases in between. CDR1 is MDHEN and CDR2 is SYDVKM in the germline V gene. The CDR3 totals 15 residues.

The chain has TRBV5-4 and TRBJ1-3; D uncertain. The CDR3 consists of 15 residues. Germline V gene data show CDR1 as SGHNT and CDR2 as YYREEE (reference sequence). V was shortened by 4 bases and J by 7 bases, with 18 bases between the two germline ends. CDR3 protein: CASSAPGGNDNTIYF. The CDR3 nucleotides read TGTGCCAGCAGCGCACCAGGAGGAAATGACAACACCATATATTTT.

This chain connects TRBV5-6 to TRBJ1-6, with TRBD1 matching over 8 bases. CDR1 and CDR2 from the germline V gene are SGHDT and YYEEEE. V was clipped by 1 base and J by 10 bases; unmatched bases: 4. The CDR3 length is 14 residues. CDR3 residues: CASSLIRGLSPLHF. CDR3 bases: TGTGCCAGCAGCTTGATCAGGGGGCTCTCACCCCTCCACTTT.

The sample holds a few counts of this clone. The J gene is TRBJ2-7, the V gene TRBV5-1; D is tentatively TRBD1 or TRBD2 (5 bases each). V was cut by 0 bases and J by 6 bases, with 10 bases left in between. The CDR3 is 13 amino acids. The V gene's germline CDR1 is SGHRS and CDR2 YFSETQ. CDR3 bases: TGCGCCAGCAGCTTGGGGGGGTCTACCGAGCAGTACTTC. It is translated as CASSLGGSTEQYF. The full variable domain, completed using reference TRBV5-1 and TRBJ2-7, is KAGVTQTPRYLIKTRGQQVTLSCSPISGHRSVSWYQQTPGQGLQFLFEYFSETQRNKGNFPGRFSGRQFSNSRSEMNVSTLELGDSALYLCASSLGGSTEQYFGPGTRLTVT.

The CDR3 is CASSPPAFLAGEVEQFF. The CDR3 nucleotides are TGCGCCAGCAGCCCACCTGCCTTCTTAGCGGGAGAGGTTGAGCAGTTCTTC. V usage is TRBV4-1 and J usage is TRBJ2-1; 9 bases map to TRBD2. J lost 9 bases, V lost 4 bases, and 16 bases had no gene match. CDR3 length equals 17 residues. Germline CDR1 MGHRA, CDR2 YSYEKL.

The chain uses TRBV3-1 (or the pseudogene TRBV3-2) and TRBJ1-6; 7 bases are shared with TRBD1. The CDR3 runs 16 residues. Germline trimming cut 2 bases from V and 7 bases from J; bases unmatched to any gene: 8. Germline V gene lookup returns CDR1 LGHDT and CDR2 YNNKEL (reference sequence). The CDR3 region is CASSQFPGTVNSPLHF. CDR3 nucleotides: TGTGCCAGCAGCCAATTTCCTGGGACAGTAAATTCACCCCTCCACTTT.

The V gene is TRBV2, the J gene TRBJ2-1, with 13 bases lining up with TRBD2. Germline CDR1 is SNHLY and CDR2 is FYNNEI. Trimming cost V 3 bases and J 5 bases; bases outside gene matches: 1. This CDR3 region has 15 residues. CDR3 sequence reads: CASSDGTSGDNEQFF. The DNA for the CDR3 is TGTGCCAGCAGTGACGGGACTAGCGGGGACAATGAGCAGTTCTTC.

Points on this clone: Relative to the germline gene, one junction end is altered; a read error may explain this. Additional DNA sequences in this sample encode the identical CDR3. This chain uses TRBV4-3 with TRBJ1-2; D remains ambiguous. CDR3 length: 15 amino acids. Germline CDR1 and CDR2: LGHNA and YSLEER. The CDR3 region is CASSQGPDLPYGYTF. CDR3 bases: TGCGCCAGCAGTCAAGGCCCGGACTTGCCTTATGGCTACACCTTC.

V gene TRBV7-6 combines with J gene TRBJ2-5; tentative D call: TRBD1 (5 bases). CDR1 is SGHVS, CDR2 FNYEAQ, per germline. V was clipped by 0 bases and J by 5 bases, with 13 bases between them. CDR3 length equals 15 residues. CDR3 DNA: TGTGCCAGCAGCTTAGCTTTGGCAGGGAAGGAGACCCAGTACTTC. This translates into CASSLALAGKETQYF.

The V and J genes are TRBV30 and TRBJ1-1, with D possibly matching TRBD1 (5 bases). Germline CDR1 reads GTSNPN; CDR2 reads SVGIG (reference sequence). The V end lost 2 bases, the J end lost 1 base, and 17 bases lay between the germline ends. This CDR3 spans 16 amino acids. CDR3 in amino acids: CAWSMGGHPGNTEAFF. The CDR3 nucleotides are TGTGCCTGGAGTATGGGAGGACATCCAGGGAACACTGAAGCTTTCTTT.

The chain carries TRBV6-5 and TRBJ2-5; D tentatively reads TRBD1 or TRBD2 (5 bases each). The CDR3 extends over 15 amino acids. Germline loops: CDR1 MNHEY, CDR2 SVGAGI. Trimming cost V 2 bases and J 4 bases, with 14 bases left between them. The chain's CDR3 is CASSYARTGRETQYF. The CDR3 nucleotides read TGTGCCAGCAGTTACGCTCGGACGGGGCGAGAGACCCAGTACTTC.

The chain has TRBV30 and TRBJ2-2; maybe TRBD1 (5 bases). The CDR3 totals 14 residues. Germline V gene lookup returns CDR1 GTSNPN and CDR2 SVGIG (reference sequence). The V end lost 3 bases, the J end lost 4 bases, and 12 bases lay between the germline ends. The CDR3 loop reads CAWRPDSPTGELFF. In DNA form, the CDR3 reads TGTGCCTGGAGACCAGACAGCCCCACCGGGGAGCTGTTTTTT.

This clone has only one observation. The V and J genes are TRBV18 and TRBJ1-6; 7 nucleotides line up with TRBD1. V lost 5 bases to trimming and J lost 7 bases; unmatched junction nucleotides: 5. The germline V gene encodes CDR1 KGHSH and CDR2 LQKENI. The CDR3 runs to 14 residues. The CDR3 protein is CASSKGTENSPLHF. The CDR3 DNA is TGTGCCAGCTCAAAAGGGACAGAAAATTCACCCCTCCACTTT.

The chain couples TRBV7-8 to TRBJ1-6, with TRBD1 matching 10 bases. The CDR3 runs to 16 residues. Per the germline V gene, CDR1 is SGHVS and CDR2 is FQNEAQ. V shed 2 bases, J shed 9 bases, and the junction held 7 bases outside the gene matches. Written as DNA, the CDR3 is TGTGCCAGCAGCTTACGGCGGGACAGGGGTTTTTCACCCCTCCACTTT. Its translation is CASSLRRDRGFSPLHF.

The chain employs TRBV7-2 and TRBJ1-1, with D uncertain. V was trimmed by 5 bases and J by 2 bases, leaving 9 bases between them. This CDR3 has 13 residues. Germline V gene sequence: CDR1 SGHTA, CDR2 FQGNSA. Written as DNA, the CDR3 is TGTGCCAGCAGCCGCCAGGAAAACACTGAAGCTTTCTTT. Its translation is CASSRQENTEAFF. Filled out from reference TRBV7-2 and TRBJ1-1, the complete variable domain reads GAGVSQSPSNKVTEKGKDVELRCDPISGHTALYWYRQSLGQGLEFLIYFQGNSAPDKSGLPSDRFSAERTGGSVSTLTIQRTQQEDSAVYLCASSRQENTEAFFGQGTRLTVV.

V and J are TRBV3-1 (or the pseudogene TRBV3-2) and TRBJ2-5; D may be TRBD1 (6 bases). Germline lookup yields CDR1 LGHDT and CDR2 YNNKEL (reference sequence). V was shortened by 1 base and J by 4 bases, with 28 bases between the two germline ends. The CDR3 has 20 residues. CDR3 nucleotide sequence: TGTGCCAGCAGCCAAGGCGGCAGGGGAGCACCTTTAGTAGTTCGAGAGACCCAGTACTTC. Translation: CASSQGGRGAPLVVRETQYF.

The genes are TRBV28 and TRBJ2-1; 11 positions match TRBD2. The germline gives CDR1 MDHEN, CDR2 SYDVKM. With V trimmed by 2 bases and J by 8 bases, 5 bases remained unmatched. This CDR3 spans 15 amino acids. The CDR3 region has the DNA TGTGCCAGCAGTTTAGTAGCGGGGGGGTCGTATGAGCAGTTCTTC. This gives the protein CASSLVAGGSYEQFF.

The gene calls are TRBV4-1 and TRBJ2-1; 8 nucleotides align to TRBD2. V was clipped by 4 bases and J by 0 bases; unmatched bases: 8. The CDR3 is 17 amino acids. Germline loops: CDR1 MGHRA, CDR2 YSYEKL. The CDR3 reads CASSPTGGPLSYNEQFF. CDR3 coding DNA: TGCGCCAGCAGCCCTACGGGGGGGCCCCTCTCCTACAATGAGCAGTTCTTC.

The chain carries TRBV24-1 and TRBJ2-1; TRBD1 aligns across 9 bases. Germline assignment: CDR1 KGHDR and CDR2 SFDVKD. Trimming took 2 bases from V and 7 from J; bases not matched to a gene: 8. CDR3 length equals 16 residues. CDR3 sequence (DNA): TGTGCCACCAGTGATTCTGGGACAGGGTACAGTAATGAGCAGTTCTTC. Translation gives CATSDSGTGYSNEQFF.

The chain carries TRBV5-6 and TRBJ2-2; D perhaps matches TRBD2 (5 bases). Germline V gene data show CDR1 as SGHDT and CDR2 as YYEEEE. CDR3 size: 14 residues. V was pared by 3 bases and J by 5 bases, with 11 bases between. CDR3 DNA sequence: TGTGCCAGCAGCTCCGGACTCCCGACCGGGGAGCTGTTTTTT. It encodes CASSSGLPTGELFF.

V and J are TRBV10-3 and TRBJ2-7, with D tentatively TRBD2 (6 bases). CDR3 length: 16 residues. With 8 bases removed from V and 0 bases from J, the gap between germline ends came to 20 bases. The germline CDR1 and CDR2 sequences are ENHRY and SYGVKD. CDR3: CAIPGSQLWGSYEQYF. CDR3 sequence (DNA): TGTGCCATCCCCGGGAGTCAATTATGGGGCTCCTACGAGCAGTACTTC.

The chain employs TRBV7-8 and TRBJ1-2; maybe TRBD1 (5 bases). Looked up from germline, CDR1 is SGHVS and CDR2 is FQNEAQ. Trimming pared 1 base from V and 8 bases from J, leaving 14 bases between. The CDR3 is made up of 14 amino acids. CDR3 region: CASSLGAGLRGYTF. In DNA form, the CDR3 reads TGTGCCAGCAGCTTAGGCGCGGGGCTTCGAGGCTACACCTTC.

The CDR3 coding sequence is TGTGCCAGCAAAACAGGACAGGGGGCAAGTGGCTACACCTTC. Protein product: CASKTGQGASGYTF. V gene TRBV3-1 (or the pseudogene TRBV3-2) combines with J gene TRBJ1-2, with 11 bases identical to TRBD1. CDR3 length: 14 residues. The J segment lost 7 bases and the V segment lost 7 bases, leaving 8 bases of the junction unmatched. Germline assignment: CDR1 LGHDT and CDR2 YNNKEL (reference sequence).

CDR3 sequence: CASTFQGLAGELFF. CDR3 DNA: TGTGCCAGTACTTTCCAGGGGCTGGCCGGGGAGCTGTTTTTT. The chain recombines TRBV19 with TRBJ2-2, with D tentatively TRBD1 (6 bases). V dropped 7 bases and J dropped 6 bases, with 15 bases sitting between them. The CDR3 extends over 14 amino acids. Germline V gene data show CDR1 as LNHDA and CDR2 as SQIVND (reference sequence).